The 30 T cell receptor beta chains below were found in one sample sequenced in a study of blood T cell repertoires in COVID-19. Only in-frame clones appear in the TCRdb table, and some are missing; sequencing was by immunoSEQ multiplex PCR. The table includes fewer than 450,000 clones, around nine tenths detected once. Sequencing was carried out using PBMCs or T cells enriched from blood (not recorded which). These receptors were taken from a woman aged 18 to 35 who had recovered from COVID-19.

CDR3 in DNA: TGTGCCAGCAGTCCCGCAGGGACAGATACGCAGTATTTT. Translating gives CASSPAGTDTQYF. The J gene is TRBJ2-3, the V gene TRBV7-6, with D tentatively TRBD1 (5 bases). Per the germline V gene, CDR1 is SGHVS and CDR2 is FNYEAQ. The CDR3 totals 13 residues. V lost 6 bases and J lost 3, with 10 bases in between.

The J gene is TRBJ2-1, the V gene TRBV28; 16 nucleotides align to TRBD2. V shed 11 bases, J shed 1 base, and the junction held 8 bases outside the gene matches. The germline V gene encodes CDR1 MDHEN and CDR2 SYDVKM. This CDR3 has 17 amino acids. The CDR3 region has the DNA TGTGCCGTCCCGGGACTAGCGGGGGGGCGGTCCTACAATGAGCAGTTCTTC. This translates into CAVPGLAGGRSYNEQFF.

The CDR3 loop is CASRWGGRKNTEAFF. The DNA of the CDR3 is TGTGCCAGCAGGTGGGGCGGACGTAAGAACACTGAAGCTTTCTTT. The chain is built from TRBV6-5 and TRBJ1-1; a possible D gene is TRBD1 (5 bases). The germline CDR1 and CDR2 sequences are MNHEY and SVGAGI. The CDR3 extends over 15 amino acids. V lost 6 bases to trimming and J lost 1 base, with 15 bases between them.

This clone was found once. This chain links TRBV28 with TRBJ1-6; 7 bases line up with TRBD1. The CDR3 length is 15 residues. The V and J ends lost 6 bases and 6 bases, in that order; junction bases with no gene match: 8. Germline CDR1 reads MDHEN; CDR2 reads SYDVKM. CDR3 amino acids: CASSLGQAGNSPLHF. The CDR3, as DNA: TGTGCCAGCAGCTTAGGACAGGCGGGTAATTCACCCCTCCACTTT. Using reference TRBV28 and TRBJ1-6 for the parts outside the CDR3, the full variable domain is DVKVTQSSRYLVKRTGEKVFLECVQDMDHENMFWYRQDPGLGLRLIYFSYDVKMKEKGDIPEGYSVSREKKERFSLILESASTNQTSMYLCASSLGQAGNSPLHFGNGTRLTVT.

The genes are TRBV3-1 (or the pseudogene TRBV3-2) and TRBJ1-1; possible D gene TRBD1, 6 bases. The germline CDR1 and CDR2 sequences are LGHDT and YNNKEL (reference sequence). This CDR3 region has 13 residues. The germline V and J ends were trimmed by 4 bases and 7 bases, with 13 bases remaining between them. The CDR3 sequence is CASSPQGLNEAFF. The CDR3 DNA sequence: TGTGCCAGCAGCCCCCAGGGGCTGAATGAAGCTTTCTTT.

The genes are TRBV7-8 and TRBJ2-6; the D gene is possibly TRBD2 (5 bases). The germline V and J ends were trimmed by 6 bases and 0 bases, with 12 bases remaining between them. CDR3 length equals 16 residues. The germline CDR1 and CDR2 sequences are SGHVS and FQNEAQ. CDR3 DNA: TGTGCCAGCAGGCTCGCACGGGACTCTGGGGCCAACGTCCTGACTTTC. Residues: CASRLARDSGANVLTF.

The chain employs TRBV2 and TRBJ1-1, with D unclear. The length of the CDR3 is 14 residues. Germline CDR1 is SNHLY and CDR2 is FYNNEI. With 6 bases removed from V and 0 bases from J, the gap between germline ends came to 11 bases. The CDR3 here is CASRFTELNTEAFF. The CDR3 DNA is TGTGCCAGCAGGTTCACAGAATTGAACACTGAAGCTTTCTTT.

J is TRBJ1-2 and V is TRBV3-1 (or the pseudogene TRBV3-2); maybe TRBD1 (6 bases). The CDR3 is 15 amino acids. Germline CDR1 is LGHDT and CDR2 is YNNKEL (reference sequence). The V end was cut by 4 bases, the J end by 7 bases, with 19 bases between. The CDR3 reads CASSPARGGLSGYTF. DNA of the CDR3: TGTGCCAGCAGCCCCGCGCGGGGGGGGCTAAGTGGCTACACCTTC.

This clone was found a few times. This sequence joins TRBV10-2 and TRBJ2-7, with a tentative D call TRBD2 (5 bases). The V end lost 3 bases, the J end lost 0 bases, and 6 bases lay between the germline ends. Per the germline V gene, CDR1 is WSHSY and CDR2 is SAAADI. This CDR3 contains 13 residues. CDR3 in amino acids: CASSEEGSYEQYF. CDR3 bases: TGCGCCAGCAGTGAAGAGGGCTCCTACGAGCAGTACTTC.

The rearrangement uses TRBV5-5 and TRBJ2-6; D gene uncertain. Trimming took 10 bases from V and 2 from J, leaving 13 bases between them. The CDR3 length is 14 residues. CDR1 SGHKS and CDR2 YYEKEE come from the germline V gene (reference sequence). CDR3 amino acids: CASFRVTGANVLTF. In DNA form, the CDR3 reads TGTGCCTCTTTCCGAGTGACTGGGGCCAACGTCCTGACTTTC.

In this sample, this clone turned up once. This chain joins TRBV5-1 and TRBJ1-5; TRBD1 matches at 7 bases. Trimming took 0 bases from V and 6 from J; bases not matched to a gene: 6. The CDR3 has 15 residues. Germline CDR1 is SGHRS and CDR2 is YFSETQ. CDR3 in DNA: TGCGCCAGCAGCTTGGGGGGGGACAGTGGTCAGCCCCAGCATTTT. This gives the protein CASSLGGDSGQPQHF.

The chain couples TRBV9 to TRBJ2-5; D possibly corresponds to TRBD1 (6 bases). Germline assignment: CDR1 SGDLS and CDR2 YYNGEE. V lost 0 bases and J lost 3, with 9 bases in between. There are 14 residues in the CDR3. The CDR3 region is CASSVGDRKETQYF. The CDR3 region has the DNA TGTGCCAGCAGCGTAGGAGACAGGAAAGAGACCCAGTACTTC.

The gene calls are TRBV6-1 and TRBJ1-1; the D is unclear. This CDR3 contains 14 residues. Per germline, CDR1 MNHNS and CDR2 SASEGT. Trimming removed 6 bases from V and 5 bases from J, with 16 bases in between. The CDR3 coding sequence is TGTGCCAGCAGCCCCGTCCATCAGAAGACTGAAGCTTTCTTT. Residues: CASSPVHQKTEAFF.

This clone is a singleton in its sample. The chain employs TRBV30 and TRBJ2-3; TRBD2 aligns across 16 bases. J gave up 3 bases and V 2 bases, and 11 bases lay outside the gene matches. Germline CDR1 and CDR2: GTSNPN and SVGIG (reference sequence). This CDR3 region has 19 residues. The CDR3 region has the DNA TGTGCCTGGAGTCACCCGGGACTAGCGGGGGGGAGGTTAACAGATACGCAGTATTTT. Protein: CAWSHPGLAGGRLTDTQYF.

CDR3 nucleotides: TGTGCCAGCAGCCAAGAGCGGCAGGGGAGCAATCAGCCCCAGCATTTT. Translation: CASSQERQGSNQPQHF. The rearrangement joins TRBV4-2 to TRBJ1-5; the D gene is possibly TRBD1 (6 bases). V was clipped by 0 bases and J by 1 base, with 10 bases between them. From germline, CDR1 is LGHNA and CDR2 YNFKEQ. The length of the CDR3 is 16 residues.

The CDR3 coding sequence is TGTGCCAGCTCACCCGATGACAGGGCCTACTATGGCTACACCTTC. Protein sequence: CASSPDDRAYYGYTF. The genes are TRBV18 and TRBJ1-2; TRBD1 aligns across 7 bases. The germline V gene encodes CDR1 KGHSH and CDR2 LQKENI. V shed 3 bases, J shed 3 bases, and the junction held 7 bases outside the gene matches. This CDR3 has 15 amino acids.

This chain links TRBV25-1 with TRBJ2-7, with 7 bases that match TRBD2. Germline V gene lookup returns CDR1 MGHDK and CDR2 SYGVNS. This CDR3 is 15 amino acids long. V shed 8 bases, J shed 2 bases, and the junction held 12 bases outside the gene matches. Here the CDR3 DNA reads TGTGCCAGCTGGGAAAGCGGGGATAGCACCTACGAGCAGTACTTC. Protein product: CASWESGDSTYEQYF.

The count of this clone is one. V and J are TRBV12-5 and TRBJ1-2, with a tentative D call TRBD1 (6 bases). The CDR3 length is 16 residues. Germline V lookup: CDR1 LGHNT, CDR2 FRNRAP. With 6 bases removed from V and 0 bases from J, the gap between germline ends came to 17 bases. CDR3 bases: TGTGCTAGTGGGAACAGGGAATATAGGCCTAACTATGGCTACACCTTC. This encodes CASGNREYRPNYGYTF.

The V gene is TRBV4-3, the J gene TRBJ2-2; no definite D call. Per the germline V gene, CDR1 is LGHNA and CDR2 is YSLEER. Trimming removed 1 base at V and 6 bases at J, with 6 bases between. The CDR3 sequence is 13 residues long. The DNA for the CDR3 is TGCGCCAGCAGCCAAGCGAGAGCCGGGGAGCTGTTTTTT. Translation gives CASSQARAGELFF.

V usage is TRBV4-2 and J usage is TRBJ2-1; TRBD2 might be the D (5 bases). This CDR3 is 13 amino acids long. Per the germline V gene, CDR1 is LGHNA and CDR2 is YNFKEQ. V lost 5 bases, J lost 3 bases, and 8 bases lay in between. CDR3 DNA sequence: TGTGCCAGCAGCGTCGGGAACTACAATGAGCAGTTCTTC. Protein sequence: CASSVGNYNEQFF.

The chain joins TRBV5-4 to TRBJ1-2, with 7 bases aligning to TRBD1. The CDR3 is 13 amino acids. Germline CDR1 and CDR2: SGHNT and YYREEE (reference sequence). V dropped 2 bases and J dropped 8; count of bases not matched to a gene: 6. CDR3 in amino acids: CASSFRDREGYTF. Here the CDR3 DNA reads TGTGCCAGCAGCTTCCGGGACAGAGAAGGCTACACCTTC.

V and J are TRBV19 and TRBJ1-5; 9 nucleotides agree with TRBD1. The CDR3 spans 15 residues. Germline values: CDR1 LNHDA, CDR2 SQIVND (reference sequence). V dropped 8 bases and J dropped 5; count of bases not matched to a gene: 10. The CDR3 sequence is CASCSTGTGHQPQHF. The CDR3 region has the DNA TGTGCCAGTTGCTCGACCGGGACAGGGCATCAGCCCCAGCATTTT.

This clone was recorded a few times. In nucleotides, the CDR3 is TGTGCCAGCAGTGAATACCGCGGCGACTATGGCTACACCTTC. Encoded protein: CASSEYRGDYGYTF. The V gene is TRBV2, the J gene TRBJ1-2, with D uncertain. CDR3 length: 14 residues. The ends were cut back, 2 bases at V and 3 bases at J, with 10 bases in the middle. Germline V lookup: CDR1 SNHLY, CDR2 FYNNEI.

The chain has TRBV4-2 and TRBJ1-1; TRBD1 matches at 7 bases. This CDR3 comprises 13 residues. After removal of 6 bases from V and 5 bases from J, the junction contained 6 bases not matched to a gene. CDR1 and CDR2 from the germline V gene are LGHNA and YNFKEQ. The CDR3 loop reads CASREGARTEAFF. CDR3 coding DNA: TGTGCCAGCAGGGAGGGGGCGCGGACTGAAGCTTTCTTT.

The chain uses TRBV7-6 and TRBJ2-5; a weak D match, TRBD2 (6 bases). With 1 base removed from V and 1 base from J, the gap between germline ends came to 10 bases. Germline V CDR1 and CDR2: SGHVS, FNYEAQ. This CDR3 contains 15 residues. The CDR3 nucleotides read TGTGCCAGCAGCTTAGAGCTCGGGGGCCAAGAGACCCAGTACTTC. It yields the protein CASSLELGGQETQYF.

This clone was picked up one time. The gene calls are TRBV20-1 and TRBJ2-7; D not certain. The V end lost 5 bases, the J end lost 2 bases, and 7 bases lay between the germline ends. The length of the CDR3 is 11 residues. The germline V gene encodes CDR1 DFQATT and CDR2 SNEGSKA (reference sequence). The DNA for the CDR3 is TGCAGTGCTCCCACGGCCTACGAGCAGTACTTC. The encoded protein is CSAPTAYEQYF.

The rearrangement links TRBV7-9 to TRBJ1-6, with D possibly being TRBD1 (5 bases). The V gene lost 5 bases and the J gene lost 10 bases, with 15 bases spanning the gap. The CDR3 sequence is 14 residues long. CDR1 is SEHNR and CDR2 is FQNEAQ in the germline V gene (reference sequence). The DNA for the CDR3 is TGTGCCAGCAGCCCTTACGGGGGGGGATCACCCCTCCACTTT. It codes for CASSPYGGGSPLHF.

The chain employs TRBV7-4 and TRBJ2-7; 9 nucleotides agree with TRBD1. The V and J ends lost 5 bases and 8 bases, in that order; junction bases with no gene match: 13. The CDR3 contains 15 residues. Germline V CDR1 and CDR2: SGHVT, SQSDAQ. CDR3 amino acids: CASSPLLGTGRKQYF. The CDR3 DNA reads as TGTGCCAGCAGCCCCCTCCTAGGGACAGGGAGAAAGCAGTACTTC. Full variable domain (outside the CDR3, taken from reference TRBV7-4 and TRBJ2-7): GAGVSQSPRYKVAKRGRDVALRCDSISGHVTLYWYRQTLGQGSEVLTYSQSDAQRDKSGRPSGRFSAERPERSVSTLKIQRTEQGDSAVYLCASSPLLGTGRKQYFGPGTRLTVT.

The CDR3 region is CASSPGTGRGGTEAFF. The CDR3, as DNA: TGTGCCAGCAGCCCCGGGACAGGGAGAGGGGGCACTGAAGCTTTCTTT. The chain couples TRBV7-8 to TRBJ1-1; 9 bases are shared with TRBD1. Germline CDR1 SGHVS, CDR2 FQNEAQ. V lost 5 bases to trimming and J lost 4 bases; unmatched junction nucleotides: 11. This CDR3 is 16 amino acids long.

This chain links TRBV27 with TRBJ1-1; 12 nucleotides match TRBD1. V trimming: 7 bases; J trimming: 6 bases; junction bases outside the gene matches: 9. The CDR3 loop spans 15 amino acids. The germline V gene has CDR1 MNHEY and CDR2 SMNVEV (reference sequence). CDR3 in amino acids: CASTDRGQGAPEAFF. DNA for the CDR3: TGTGCCAGCACTGATAGGGGACAGGGGGCCCCTGAAGCTTTCTTT.